These 23 T cell receptor beta chains originate from one sample sequenced in a study of blood T cell repertoires in COVID-19 (TCRdb year 2020). The library came from the immunoSEQ multiplex PCR assay. As stored in TCRdb, this immuneACCESS dataset retains in-frame rearrangements with V and J assigned. A fraction of the clones does not appear; measured against another copy, unresolved V genes explain less than half of the discrepancy, and the remainder lacks a known reason. This sample comprises about 70,000 clones, 65% to 90% of them detected only once. The top ten hold approximately 6.9% of the sample. The source material was peripheral blood. The receptors were gathered from a man under 40 with COVID-19, enrolled during active disease.

V is TRBV30 and J is TRBJ2-7, with D perhaps matching TRBD1 (6 bases). CDR3 length: 12 amino acids. V lost 3 bases and J lost 2, with 8 bases in between. From germline, CDR1 is GTSNPN and CDR2 SVGIG (reference sequence). CDR3 sequence (DNA): TGTGCCTGGAGGACAGGAACCTACGAGCAGTACTTC. It translates to CAWRTGTYEQYF.

The chain carries TRBV19 and TRBJ1-5, with D maybe TRBD1 (5 bases). V dropped 7 bases and J dropped 3 bases, with 16 bases sitting between them. Germline-derived CDR1 and CDR2 are LNHDA and SQIVND (reference sequence). This CDR3 has 15 residues. The CDR3 DNA reads TGTGCCAGTACGGCAGGGCCCAAATCCAATCAGCCCCAGCATTTT. Translated, it gives CASTAGPKSNQPQHF.

V is TRBV5-1 and J is TRBJ2-7; TRBD2 matches 7 bases. V lost 2 bases and J lost 2; bases outside the gene matches: 7. Germline lookup yields CDR1 SGHRS and CDR2 YFSETQ. This CDR3 spans 15 amino acids. CDR3: CASSFVREAPYEQYF. CDR3 sequence (DNA): TGCGCCAGCAGCTTTGTCCGGGAGGCCCCCTACGAGCAGTACTTC.

This clone was found a few times. The chain recombines TRBV2 with TRBJ2-7, with 10 positions matching TRBD2. With 4 bases clipped from V and 2 bases from J, the junction kept 5 bases outside the gene matches. CDR1 is SNHLY, CDR2 FYNNEI, per germline. This CDR3 spans 15 amino acids. As DNA, the CDR3 is TGTGCCAGCAGTGCCGGACTAGCGGCGACCTACGAGCAGTACTTC. It is translated as CASSAGLAATYEQYF. The full variable domain, with the rest looked up from reference TRBV2 and TRBJ2-7, is EPEVTQTPSHQVTQMGQEVILRCVPISNHLYFYWYRQILGQKVEFLVSFYNNEISEKSEIFDDQFSVERPDGSNFTLKIRSTKLEDSAMYFCASSAGLAATYEQYFGPGTRLTVT.

The rearrangement joins TRBV6-6 to TRBJ2-7; D perhaps matches TRBD2 (5 bases). The CDR3 is 12 residues long. V lost 8 bases, J lost 2 bases, and 10 bases lay in between. CDR1 MNHNY and CDR2 SVGAGI come from the germline V gene (reference sequence). CDR3 nucleotides: TGTGCCAGCGGAGGAGGTACCTACGAGCAGTACTTC. It yields the protein CASGGGTYEQYF.

This clone was seen a handful of times. The rearrangement joins TRBV7-2 to TRBJ2-7; 9 bases are a match to TRBD1. V was pared by 3 bases and J by 6 bases, with 9 bases of the junction left unmatched. This CDR3 has 15 amino acids. Germline V CDR1 and CDR2: SGHTA, FQGNSA. DNA of the CDR3: TGTGCCAGCAGCTTCGCGGACAGGGGATTCGGCGAGCAGTACTTC. It translates to CASSFADRGFGEQYF.

The chain employs TRBV21-1 and TRBJ2-7; the table gives TRBD2 as D, unverified against the DNA. TRBV21-1 is classified as a pseudogene. The length of the CDR3 is 16 residues. CDR3 sequence (DNA): TGTGCCAGCAGCAAAGGGGGAGATGGGGTGCCCTACGAGCAGTACTTC. Translated, it gives CASSKGGDGVPYEQYF.

The chain has TRBV10-1 and TRBJ1-1; possibly TRBD1 for D (6 bases). CDR3 size: 13 residues. CDR1 is WNHNN, CDR2 SYGVQD, per germline (reference sequence). V was pared by 6 bases and J by 0 bases, with 8 bases between. CDR3 sequence: CASSGQLNTEAFF. CDR3 sequence (DNA): TGCGCCAGCAGCGGACAGCTGAACACTGAAGCTTTCTTT.

The gene calls are TRBV30 and TRBJ1-5; D is unresolved. CDR3 size: 14 residues. Trimming took off 1 base at V and 0 bases at J, with 7 bases between the two ends. Per germline, CDR1 GTSNPN and CDR2 SVGIG (reference sequence). The CDR3 coding sequence is TGTGCCTGGAGTGACAGAGTTAGCAATCAGCCCCAGCATTTT. Translating gives CAWSDRVSNQPQHF.

V usage is TRBV4-2 and J usage is TRBJ1-1, with D possibly TRBD1 on 5 matching bases. V was shortened by 0 bases and J by 7 bases, with 15 bases between the two germline ends. The germline V gene encodes CDR1 LGHNA and CDR2 YNFKEQ. The length of the CDR3 is 15 residues. The DNA for the CDR3 is TGTGCCAGCAGCCAAGATTGGCAGGGTGGGGTTGAAGCTTTCTTT. It yields the protein CASSQDWQGGVEAFF.

This sequence joins TRBV7-6 and TRBJ2-6; D uncertain. The CDR3 is made up of 17 amino acids. V lost 4 bases and J 0 bases, leaving 13 bases between the germline ends. Germline V CDR1 and CDR2: SGHVS, FNYEAQ. The CDR3 is CASSSPGRSSGANVLTF. CDR3 sequence (DNA): TGTGCCAGCAGCTCCCCTGGTCGGAGCTCTGGGGCCAACGTCCTGACTTTC.

This clone occurred once. This specimen includes other DNA sequences encoding the same CDR3. This chain links TRBV6-5 with TRBJ2-1; D remains ambiguous. This CDR3 is built from 15 residues. From germline, CDR1 is MNHEY and CDR2 SVGAGI. The germline V and J ends were trimmed by 0 bases and 0 bases, with 6 bases remaining between them. The CDR3 spells CASSYSAFSYNEQFF. DNA of the CDR3: TGTGCCAGCAGTTACTCAGCCTTCTCCTACAATGAGCAGTTCTTC.

The gene calls are TRBV27 and TRBJ1-2, with 8 bases matching TRBD1. The V gene end was trimmed by 5 bases and the J gene end by 7 bases; junction bases not matched to a gene: 9. This CDR3 contains 14 residues. CDR1 and CDR2 (germline): MNHEY, SMNVEV (reference sequence). CDR3 sequence reads: CASSPLDRAGGYTF. The CDR3 region has the DNA TGTGCCAGCAGTCCCCTGGACAGGGCGGGTGGCTACACCTTC.

The CDR3 nucleotides are TGTGCCGTAAAGACAGGGACTAGCGGCGACGAGCAGTACTTC. It translates to CAVKTGTSGDEQYF. This chain links TRBV2 with TRBJ2-7, with 11 bases aligning to TRBD2. V shed 11 bases, J shed 5 bases, and the junction held 11 bases outside the gene matches. From germline, CDR1 is SNHLY and CDR2 FYNNEI. The CDR3 contains 14 residues. Based on the CDR3 plus reference TRBV2 and TRBJ2-7, the full variable domain is EPEVTQTPSHQVTQMGQEVILRCVPISNHLYFYWYRQILGQKVEFLVSFYNNEISEKSEIFDDQFSVERPDGSNFTLKIRSTKLEDSAMYFCAVKTGTSGDEQYFGPGTRLTVT.

The gene calls are TRBV6-2 or TRBV6-3 and TRBJ2-5, with 7 bases lining up with TRBD1. From germline, CDR1 is MNHEY and CDR2 SVGEGT. V dropped 5 bases and J dropped 1; count of bases not matched to a gene: 4. The CDR3 consists of 14 residues. CDR3 DNA sequence: TGTGCCAGCAGTCCGACAGGGACCCAAGAGACCCAGTACTTC. This gives the protein CASSPTGTQETQYF.

This chain connects TRBV6-5 to TRBJ1-6, with D possibly being TRBD1 (5 bases). The V end was cut by 2 bases, the J end by 10 bases, with 15 bases between. The CDR3 length is 15 residues. Germline V gene sequence: CDR1 MNHEY, CDR2 SVGAGI. The CDR3 DNA sequence: TGTGCCAGCAGTTACGAACAGGAAGGTGGATCACCCCTCCACTTT. This translates into CASSYEQEGGSPLHF.

The table lists this clone with many counts. The J gene is TRBJ1-3, the V gene TRBV10-3; D possibly corresponds to TRBD1 (6 bases). The V gene's germline CDR1 is ENHRY and CDR2 SYGVKD. The ends were cut back, 6 bases at V and 0 bases at J, with 12 bases in the middle. This CDR3 is built from 15 residues. CDR3 amino acids: CAIRDRDNSGNTIYF. The CDR3 region has the DNA TGTGCCATCAGGGACCGGGACAACTCTGGAAACACCATATATTTT.

The chain has TRBV5-1 and TRBJ2-6; possibly TRBD2 for D (6 bases). V lost 5 bases to trimming and J lost 0 bases, with 18 bases between them. The CDR3 sequence is 18 residues long. CDR1 SGHRS and CDR2 YFSETQ come from the germline V gene. Here the CDR3 reads CASSRPGLRISGANVLTF. The CDR3 DNA sequence: TGCGCCAGCAGTAGGCCGGGACTGAGAATCTCTGGGGCCAACGTCCTGACTTTC. Full variable domain (remainder filled in from reference TRBV5-1 and TRBJ2-6): KAGVTQTPRYLIKTRGQQVTLSCSPISGHRSVSWYQQTPGQGLQFLFEYFSETQRNKGNFPGRFSGRQFSNSRSEMNVSTLELGDSALYLCASSRPGLRISGANVLTFGAGSRLTVL.

The chain carries TRBV19 and TRBJ2-7; 11 nucleotides agree with TRBD2. Germline assignment: CDR1 LNHDA and CDR2 SQIVND (reference sequence). The CDR3 loop spans 14 amino acids. The ends lost 7 bases at V and 0 bases at J; junction bases unmatched: 2. The CDR3 nucleotides are TGTGCCAGTAAAACTAGCGGGGGCTCCTACGAGCAGTACTTC. It encodes CASKTSGGSYEQYF.

The CDR3 protein is CASSFQITNEKLFF. CDR3 sequence (DNA): TGTGCCAGCAGTTTTCAAATAACTAATGAAAAACTGTTTTTT. The gene calls are TRBV28 and TRBJ1-4, with D unclear. With 3 bases removed from V and 1 base from J, the gap between germline ends came to 6 bases. This CDR3 comprises 14 residues. Germline V gives CDR1 MDHEN, CDR2 SYDVKM.

This sequence joins TRBV2 and TRBJ2-2; 8 bases agree with TRBD2. V lost 6 bases, J lost 6 bases, and 6 bases stayed unmatched. The CDR3 totals 14 residues. The germline V gene encodes CDR1 SNHLY and CDR2 FYNNEI. For the CDR3, the DNA is TGTGCCAGCAGCCCGGAGCGGGGGCCCGGGGAGCTGTTTTTT. It yields the protein CASSPERGPGELFF. Combining the CDR3 with reference TRBV2 and TRBJ2-2 gives the whole variable domain EPEVTQTPSHQVTQMGQEVILRCVPISNHLYFYWYRQILGQKVEFLVSFYNNEISEKSEIFDDQFSVERPDGSNFTLKIRSTKLEDSAMYFCASSPERGPGELFFGEGSRLTVL.

The count of this clone is one. The chain recombines TRBV6-1 with TRBJ1-1, with D tentatively TRBD1 (6 bases). Germline CDR1 reads MNHNS; CDR2 reads SASEGT. CDR3 length: 15 residues. Trimming cost V 2 bases and J 4 bases, with 14 bases left between them. The CDR3 region is CASSESPGGATEAFF. In DNA, the CDR3 is TGTGCCAGCAGTGAATCACCGGGGGGGGCCACTGAAGCTTTCTTT.

This clone has just one count. This chain uses TRBV27 with TRBJ2-3; D is undetermined. CDR1 is MNHEY and CDR2 is SMNVEV in the germline V gene (reference sequence). V gave up 5 bases and J gave up 4 bases, with 10 bases separating them. The CDR3 sequence is 13 residues long. CDR3 in DNA: TGTGCCAGCAGTCTCGCTAGGCCAGATACGCAGTATTTT. Translated, it gives CASSLARPDTQYF.